The clone carrying this TCR beta chain appeared once. V was trimmed by 3 bases and J by 4 bases, leaving 15 bases between them. Looked up from germline, CDR1 is LNHDA and CDR2 is SQIVND (reference sequence). The CDR3 runs 15 residues. This sample stems from a study of shared clonotypes between healthy human individuals. Here immunoSEQ multiplex PCR was the method, and the copy in TCRdb shows in-frame clones only, minus some. In the table there are a few hundred thousand clones, 90% to 97% of which are singletons. The rearrangement joins TRBV19 to TRBJ1-2; D might be TRBD1 (6 bases). This clonotype was obtained from a man younger than 40 in good health. Sequencing was done on a sample of memory CD8+ T cells sorted from blood. Described subset: CD45RO+ cells pooled with CCR7-negative TemRA cells. CDR3 loop: CASSIDGQPFYGYTF. DNA of the CDR3: TGTGCCAGTAGTATCGACGGACAGCCTTTCTATGGCTACACCTTC.